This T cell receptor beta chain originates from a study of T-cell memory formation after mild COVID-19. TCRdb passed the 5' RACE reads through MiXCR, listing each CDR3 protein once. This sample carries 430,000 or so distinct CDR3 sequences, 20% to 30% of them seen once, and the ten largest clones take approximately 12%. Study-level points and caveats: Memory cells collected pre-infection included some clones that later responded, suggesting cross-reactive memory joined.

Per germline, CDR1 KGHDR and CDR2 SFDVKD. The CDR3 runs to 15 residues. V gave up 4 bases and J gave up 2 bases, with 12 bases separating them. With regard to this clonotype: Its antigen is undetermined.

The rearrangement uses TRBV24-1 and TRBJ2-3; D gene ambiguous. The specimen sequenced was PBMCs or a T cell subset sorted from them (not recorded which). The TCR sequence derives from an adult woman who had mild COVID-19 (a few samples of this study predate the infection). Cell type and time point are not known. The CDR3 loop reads CATSETDYLTDTQYF. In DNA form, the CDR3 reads TGTGCCACCAGTGAAACCGATTATCTCACAGATACGCAGTATTTT.